This entry lists 20 T cell receptor beta chains sequenced from one sample in a study of shared clonotypes between healthy human individuals (dated by TCRdb to about 2020). Library generation was performed with the immunoSEQ multiplex PCR assay. The table comes from immuneACCESS by way of TCRdb, which keeps in-frame sequences with V and J called. Part of the clones is missing from these tables; in studies checked, under half for an unresolved V gene and the rest for unknown reasons. Recorded for this sample are 2 million to 2.5 million clones; 93% of them occurred a single time. The top ten clonotypes cover around 1.7% of the sample. CD8 naive samples consisted of CD45RO-negative cells that were positively selected for CCR7, yielding a CD45RA+CCR7+ population without TemRA cells. The source material was naive CD8+ T cells from PBMCs. Read against the paper, the sample's cell subset or site label means: CD45RA+CCR7+. The receptor set was obtained from a young man in good health. Some clones in this sample may be carry-over from other donors' samples.

The count of this clone is one. This chain uses TRBV19 with TRBJ2-1; D call uncertain. The CDR3 runs to 15 residues. Trimming removed 6 bases from V and 3 bases from J, with 15 bases in between. CDR1 is LNHDA, CDR2 SQIVND, per germline (reference sequence). DNA for the CDR3: TGTGCCAGTAGGACCATAAACAATCACTACAATGAGCAGTTCTTC. Translated, it gives CASRTINNHYNEQFF.

The sample holds one count of this clone. CDR3 nucleotide sequence: TGTGCCAGCAGCTTAGCGATAGGCCTCTCCTACGAGCAGTACTTC. Translation: CASSLAIGLSYEQYF. The chain combines TRBV7-6 with TRBJ2-7, with no clear D. The length of the CDR3 is 15 residues. The V end lost 0 bases, the J end lost 0 bases, and 9 bases lay between the germline ends. The germline V gene has CDR1 SGHVS and CDR2 FNYEAQ.

The rearrangement links TRBV28 to TRBJ2-1; D may be TRBD1 (5 bases). CDR3 length equals 16 residues. V was trimmed by 8 bases and J by 6 bases, leaving 23 bases between them. Per germline, CDR1 MDHEN and CDR2 SYDVKM. The CDR3, as DNA: TGTGCCAGCTGTCCCCCCGCAGGGCAATTTCTCAATGAGCAGTTCTTC. This gives the protein CASCPPAGQFLNEQFF.

This chain joins TRBV6-6 and TRBJ2-7; the match to TRBD2 covers 7 bases. This CDR3 spans 13 amino acids. Germline loops: CDR1 MNHNY, CDR2 SVGAGI (reference sequence). The junction had 10 bases not matched to a gene; V was cut back by 8 bases and J by 6 bases. The CDR3 loop is CASGLGGVREQYF. The CDR3 region has the DNA TGTGCCAGCGGTTTGGGAGGGGTCCGCGAGCAGTACTTC.

As for this clone: The sample holds other DNA sequences that translate to the same CDR3. V is TRBV28 and J is TRBJ2-2, with D tentatively TRBD2 (6 bases). V lost 3 bases to trimming and J lost 4 bases, with 6 bases between them. This CDR3 comprises 13 residues. The V gene's germline CDR1 is MDHEN and CDR2 SYDVKM. The CDR3 DNA is TGTGCCAGCAGTTTGGAGGGCACCGGGGAGCTGTTTTTT. This gives the protein CASSLEGTGELFF.

This chain joins TRBV7-8 and TRBJ2-7; tentatively, D is TRBD2 (6 bases). The CDR3 is 13 residues long. Germline assignment: CDR1 SGHVS and CDR2 FQNEAQ. The V gene lost 2 bases and the J gene lost 6 bases, with 11 bases spanning the gap. CDR3 bases: TGTGCCAGCAGCTTACAGGCCGGGGGCGAGCAGTACTTC. Protein product: CASSLQAGGEQYF.

This chain links TRBV6-1 with TRBJ1-4, with a weak D call TRBD1 (5 bases). V was shortened by 10 bases and J by 0 bases, with 15 bases between the two germline ends. CDR1 and CDR2 from the germline V gene are MNHNS and SASEGT. The CDR3 has 15 residues. The CDR3 sequence is CATTVGVTTNEKLFF. The CDR3 region has the DNA TGTGCCACCACGGTGGGGGTGACAACTAATGAAAAACTGTTTTTT.

The chain is built from TRBV28 and TRBJ2-7; TRBD1 is a possible D gene (5 bases). CDR1 and CDR2 (germline): MDHEN, SYDVKM. The V end lost 4 bases, the J end lost 5 bases, and 21 bases lay between the germline ends. The CDR3 runs 16 residues. The CDR3 sequence is CASSYFRQSRRHEQYF. The DNA for the CDR3 is TGTGCCAGCAGTTACTTCAGACAGAGTCGCCGGCACGAGCAGTACTTC.

The CDR3 spells CASRRTPANYGYTF. The DNA of the CDR3 is TGTGCCAGCAGACGGACGCCAGCTAACTATGGCTACACCTTC. The chain employs TRBV28 and TRBJ1-2; D remains ambiguous. Germline assignment: CDR1 MDHEN and CDR2 SYDVKM. V dropped 6 bases and J dropped 0 bases, with 11 bases sitting between them. CDR3 length equals 14 residues.

As regards this clone: This sample includes further DNA sequences coding for the same CDR3. CDR3 nucleotide sequence: TGTGCCAGCAGTTTACAGGGTAGCAATCAGCCCCAGCATTTT. Translation gives CASSLQGSNQPQHF. This chain connects TRBV27 to TRBJ1-5; maybe TRBD1 (5 bases). The V gene's germline CDR1 is MNHEY and CDR2 SMNVEV (reference sequence). The CDR3 consists of 14 residues. Trimming removed 2 bases from V and 0 bases from J, with 5 bases in between.

The rearrangement uses TRBV18 and TRBJ2-1; D is undetermined. Germline CDR1 reads KGHSH; CDR2 reads LQKENI. The CDR3 spans 15 residues. V lost 6 bases to trimming and J lost 2 bases, with 14 bases between them. The CDR3 coding sequence is TGTGCCAGCTCCCCCTCGGTAAGCACCTACAATGAGCAGTTCTTC. The encoded protein is CASSPSVSTYNEQFF.

The V gene is TRBV14, the J gene TRBJ1-1, with unresolved D. Germline V gene sequence: CDR1 SGHDN, CDR2 FVKESK. The V gene lost 1 base and the J gene lost 8 bases, with 14 bases spanning the gap. This CDR3 spans 14 amino acids. In DNA form, the CDR3 reads TGTGCCAGCAGCCAAGCTATGCGGGCTATAGAAGCTTTCTTT. Protein product: CASSQAMRAIEAFF.

The chain employs TRBV7-2 and TRBJ2-7, with D perhaps matching TRBD2 (6 bases). CDR3 length equals 10 residues. CDR1 is SGHTA, CDR2 FQGNSA, per germline. Trimming took 8 bases from V and 4 from J, leaving 6 bases between them. CDR3 region: CASGGYEQYF. The CDR3 DNA follows: TGTGCCAGCGGGGGGTACGAGCAGTACTTC.

This chain uses TRBV19 with TRBJ1-5; D is perhaps TRBD1 (5 bases). Germline CDR1 reads LNHDA; CDR2 reads SQIVND (reference sequence). The CDR3 totals 18 residues. Between the trimmed V and J ends, which lost 6 bases and 0 bases, there was a span of 21 bases. CDR3 nucleotide sequence: TGTGCCAGTAGCCCTATTATCCGGGACCCCAATAGCAATCAGCCCCAGCATTTT. Its protein is CASSPIIRDPNSNQPQHF.

The V gene is TRBV5-1, the J gene TRBJ2-1; 7 bases are a match to TRBD2. This CDR3 spans 17 amino acids. In germline, CDR1 is SGHRS, CDR2 YFSETQ. The ends lost 4 bases at V and 0 bases at J; junction bases unmatched: 10. The CDR3 loop reads CASSPLGGTFSYNEQFF. CDR3 nucleotides: TGCGCCAGCAGCCCATTGGGGGGGACTTTCTCCTACAATGAGCAGTTCTTC.

This clone was counted once. The J gene is TRBJ2-1, the V gene TRBV15; possible D gene TRBD1, 5 bases. There are 15 residues in the CDR3. V dropped 6 bases and J dropped 5 bases, with 17 bases sitting between them. Germline-derived CDR1 and CDR2 are LNHNV and YYDKDF (reference sequence). The DNA for the CDR3 is TGTGCCACCAGTGAAAGGGAAGGGGTCAACAATGAGCAGTTCTTC. Its translation: CATSEREGVNNEQFF.

V usage is TRBV28 and J usage is TRBJ1-2; D possibly corresponds to TRBD1 (5 bases). This CDR3 has 19 amino acids. Germline values: CDR1 MDHEN, CDR2 SYDVKM. Trimming removed 3 bases from V and 4 bases from J, with 27 bases in between. As DNA, the CDR3 is TGTGCCAGCAGTTTTTCAGTCGGTCAGGGTTGGGAGGGATTCTATGGCTACACCTTC. This sequence encodes CASSFSVGQGWEGFYGYTF.

The chain is built from TRBV27 and TRBJ2-1; D may be TRBD2 (7 bases). Germline V gene sequence: CDR1 MNHEY, CDR2 SMNVEV (reference sequence). The germline V and J ends were trimmed by 0 bases and 7 bases, with 16 bases remaining between them. The CDR3 extends over 16 amino acids. The CDR3 region is CASSLSGRGKPNEQFF. For the CDR3, the DNA is TGTGCCAGCAGTTTATCTGGGAGGGGGAAGCCGAATGAGCAGTTCTTC.

The chain combines TRBV6-5 with TRBJ2-1, with TRBD2 matching 14 bases. Unmatched junction bases numbered 6, after V lost 4 bases and J lost 7 bases. Germline CDR1 MNHEY, CDR2 SVGAGI. The length of the CDR3 is 16 residues. CDR3 in DNA: TGTGCCAGCAGTTGGGGGACTAGCGGGAGTCAGAATGAGCAGTTCTTC. The encoded protein is CASSWGTSGSQNEQFF.

This chain joins TRBV11-2 and TRBJ1-2; D is perhaps TRBD1 (5 bases). V gave up 1 base and J gave up 3 bases, with 12 bases separating them. The CDR3 loop spans 15 amino acids. The germline V gene encodes CDR1 SGHAT and CDR2 FQNNGV. CDR3: CASSLGAGWDYGYTF. The CDR3 region has the DNA TGTGCCAGCAGCTTAGGGGCAGGGTGGGACTATGGCTACACCTTC.